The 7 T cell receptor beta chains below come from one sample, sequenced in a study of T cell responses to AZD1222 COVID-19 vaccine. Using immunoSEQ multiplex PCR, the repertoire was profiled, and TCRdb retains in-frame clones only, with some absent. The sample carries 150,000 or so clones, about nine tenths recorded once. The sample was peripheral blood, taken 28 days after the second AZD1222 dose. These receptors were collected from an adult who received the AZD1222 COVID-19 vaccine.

In nucleotides, the CDR3 is TGCAGTGCTAGTGGCCCAGTGAGCACAGATACGCAGTATTTT. Amino acid sequence: CSASGPVSTDTQYF. J is TRBJ2-3 and V is TRBV20-1; D is unresolved. Germline V gene lookup returns CDR1 DFQATT and CDR2 SNEGSKA (reference sequence). V was clipped by 3 bases and J by 0 bases, with 10 bases between them. The CDR3 covers 14 residues.

DNA for the CDR3: TGTGCCAGCAGCTTCAGGGGGGTAAAGGAAAAACTGTTTTTT. The encoded protein is CASSFRGVKEKLFF. The chain combines TRBV5-8 with TRBJ1-4, with TRBD1 matching over 7 bases. The junction had 6 bases not matched to a gene; V was cut back by 2 bases and J by 8 bases. Germline V lookup: CDR1 SGHTS, CDR2 YDEGEE. This CDR3 is built from 14 residues.

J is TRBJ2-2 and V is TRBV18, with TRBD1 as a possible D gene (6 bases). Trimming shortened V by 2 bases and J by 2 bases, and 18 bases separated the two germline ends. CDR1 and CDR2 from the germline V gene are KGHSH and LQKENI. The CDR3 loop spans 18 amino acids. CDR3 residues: CASSPSTGRTVNTGELFF. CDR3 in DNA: TGTGCCAGCTCACCATCAACGGGCCGGACAGTAAACACCGGGGAGCTGTTTTTT.

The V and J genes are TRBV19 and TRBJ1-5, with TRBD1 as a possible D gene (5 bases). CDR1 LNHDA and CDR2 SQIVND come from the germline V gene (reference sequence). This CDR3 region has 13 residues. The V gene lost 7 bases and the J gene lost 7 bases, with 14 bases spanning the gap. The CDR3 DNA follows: TGTGCCAGTACCACGACGAGGGGACAGCCCCAGCATTTT. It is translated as CASTTTRGQPQHF. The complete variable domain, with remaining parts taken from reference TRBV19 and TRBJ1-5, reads DGGITQSPKYLFRKEGQNVTLSCEQNLNHDAMYWYRQDPGQGLRLIYYSQIVNDFQKGDIAEGYSVSREKKESFPLTVTSAQKNPTAFYLCASTTTRGQPQHFGDGTRLSIL.

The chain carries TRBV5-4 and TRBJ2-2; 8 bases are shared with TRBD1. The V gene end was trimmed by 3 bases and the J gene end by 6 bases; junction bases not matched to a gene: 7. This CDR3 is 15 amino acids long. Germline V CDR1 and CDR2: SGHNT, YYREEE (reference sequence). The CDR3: CASSYGQGLSGELFF. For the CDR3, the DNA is TGTGCCAGCAGCTATGGACAGGGTCTCTCCGGGGAGCTGTTTTTT.

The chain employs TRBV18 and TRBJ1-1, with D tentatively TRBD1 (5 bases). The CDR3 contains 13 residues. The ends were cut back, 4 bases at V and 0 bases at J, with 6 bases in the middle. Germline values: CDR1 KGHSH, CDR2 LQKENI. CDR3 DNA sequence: TGTGCCAGCTCACAGGGACTGAACACTGAAGCTTTCTTT. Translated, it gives CASSQGLNTEAFF.

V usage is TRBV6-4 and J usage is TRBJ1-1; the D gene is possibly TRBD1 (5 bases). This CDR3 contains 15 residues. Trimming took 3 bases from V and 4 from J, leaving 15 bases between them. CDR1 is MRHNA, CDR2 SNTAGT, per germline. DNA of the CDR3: TGTGCCAGCAGTGATTCCAGGGAAAGCAGCACTGAAGCTTTCTTT. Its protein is CASSDSRESSTEAFF.